This record looks at one TCR beta chain sequence and its context. The target antigen is unknown. Germline V lookup: CDR1 MNHEY, CDR2 SMNVEV (reference sequence). V gave up 3 bases and J gave up 6 bases, with 12 bases separating them. The CDR3 has 13 amino acids. Assay: immunoSEQ multiplex PCR; the TCRdb copy retains only in-frame clones and omits some. The sample carries about 2.1 million clones, approximately 92% recorded once. The data were taken from a study of shared clonotypes between healthy human individuals. Notes on the study in general: Memory subsets had estimated richness that was generally smaller than that of naive subsets. Enrolling few donors narrowed the genetic and exposure-history diversity that was represented.

Naivety among CD8 cells was defined by CD45RO negativity and positive CCR7 selection, thereby excluding terminally differentiated effector memory CD45RA+ cells. Specimen: naive CD8+ T cells from PBMCs. The sequence was collected from a man aged 18 to 29 in good health. Some clones in this sample may be carry-over from other donors' samples. This chain joins TRBV27 and TRBJ2-7; D gene uncertain. CDR3 nucleotides: TGTGCCAGCAGTTTTTCCGCCCGGACCGAGCAGTACTTC. This translates into CASSFSARTEQYF.